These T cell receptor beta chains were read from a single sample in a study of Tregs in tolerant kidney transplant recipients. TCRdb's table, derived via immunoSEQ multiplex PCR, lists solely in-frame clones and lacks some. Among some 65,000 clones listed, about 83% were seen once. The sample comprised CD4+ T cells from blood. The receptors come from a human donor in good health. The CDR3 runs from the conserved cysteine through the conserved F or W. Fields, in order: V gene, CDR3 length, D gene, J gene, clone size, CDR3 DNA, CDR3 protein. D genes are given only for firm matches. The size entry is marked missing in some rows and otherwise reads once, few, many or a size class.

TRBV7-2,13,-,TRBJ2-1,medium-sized,TGTGCCAGCAGCCCGGGACTCTCGGATGAGCAGTTCTTC,CASSPGLSDEQFF
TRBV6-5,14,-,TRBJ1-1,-,TGTGCCAGCAGTTACTCGGGGGTTGGCACTGAAGCTTTCTTT,CASSYSGVGTEAFF
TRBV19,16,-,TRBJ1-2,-,TGTGCCAGTAGTATAAGAGGACTCAGAAGGGGCGATGGCTACACCTTC,CASSIRGLRRGDGYTF
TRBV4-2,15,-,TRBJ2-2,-,TGTGCCAGCAGCCAAGCCTCGCGGAACACCGGGGAGCTGTTTTTT,CASSQASRNTGELFF
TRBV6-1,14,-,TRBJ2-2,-,TGTGCCAGCAGCCCTAAAGCGAACACCGGGGAGCTGTTTTTT,CASSPKANTGELFF
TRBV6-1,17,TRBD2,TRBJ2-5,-,TGTGCCAGCAGTGAGGGACTAGCGGGTGCCGCGGGGTGGGCCCAGTACTTC,CASSEGLAGAAGWAQYF
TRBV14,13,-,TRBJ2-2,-,TGTGCCAGCAGCCAAGGATTTTCCGGGGAGCTGTTTTTT,CASSQGFSGELFF
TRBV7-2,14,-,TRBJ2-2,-,TGTGCCAGCAGCTCGGGACCCGTGGGGGGGGAGCTGTTTTTT,CASSSGPVGGELFF
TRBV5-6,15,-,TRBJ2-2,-,TGTGCCAGCAGCTTTTCGCAGGTGTGGGGCGGGGAGCTGTTTTTT,CASSFSQVWGGELFF
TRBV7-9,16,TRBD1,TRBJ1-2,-,TGTGCCAGCAGACCCCAGACAGGGGGCGCGCGGGGTGGCTACACCTTC,CASRPQTGGARGGYTF
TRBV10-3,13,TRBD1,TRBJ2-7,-,TGTGCCATCAGCCGGGACAGGGCAAGCGAGCAGTACTTC,CAISRDRASEQYF
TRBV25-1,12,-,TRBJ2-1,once,TGTGCCAGCAGTGAATGGGACCTGAGGCGGTTCTTC,CASSEWDLRRFF
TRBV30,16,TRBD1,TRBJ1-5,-,TGTGCCTGGAGTGTACAATGGGGACAGAGAAATCAGCCCCAGCATTTT,CAWSVQWGQRNQPQHF
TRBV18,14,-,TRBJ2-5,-,TGTGCCAGCTCACCATCGCGGCTACAAGAGACCCAGTACTTC,CASSPSRLQETQYF
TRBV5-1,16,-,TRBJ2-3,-,TGCGCCAGCAGCCTCCCGGGCCTGGGATTCATAGATACGCAGTATTTT,CASSLPGLGFIDTQYF
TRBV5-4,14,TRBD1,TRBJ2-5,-,TGTGCCAGCAGCTCCACAGGGGGCAGGGAGACCCAGTACTTC,CASSSTGGRETQYF
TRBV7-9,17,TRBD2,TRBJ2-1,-,TGTGCCAGCAGCACCTCGGGGAGCGGGAGATCCCTCAATGAGCAGTTCTTC,CASSTSGSGRSLNEQFF
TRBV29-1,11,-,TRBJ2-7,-,TGCAGCGTTGTCTCGGACTACGAGCAGTACTTC,CSVVSDYEQYF
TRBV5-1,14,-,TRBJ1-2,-,TGCGCCAGCAGCTTGGGTGGGGAAAACTATGGCTACACCTTC,CASSLGGENYGYTF
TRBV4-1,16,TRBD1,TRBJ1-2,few,TGCGCCAGCAGCCAACCCGCACAGGGGAGAAACTATGGCTACACCTTC,CASSQPAQGRNYGYTF
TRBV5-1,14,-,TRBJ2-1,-,TGCGCCAGCAGCTCCTCGAACGTTTACAATGAGCAGTTCTTC,CASSSSNVYNEQFF
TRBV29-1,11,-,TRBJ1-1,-,TGCAGCGCCCAAGAGAACACTGAAGCTTTCTTT,CSAQENTEAFF
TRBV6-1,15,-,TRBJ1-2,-,TGTGCCAGCAGTGTCTCTTTAGAGGCCAACTATGGCTACACCTTC,CASSVSLEANYGYTF
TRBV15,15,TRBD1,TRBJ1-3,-,TGTGCCACCAGCAGGGCCGGGACAGGTTTACCCACCATATATTTT,CATSRAGTGLPTIYF
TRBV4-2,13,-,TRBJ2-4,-,TGTGCCAGCGCCCCAAAAGCCAAAAACATTCAGTACTTC,CASAPKAKNIQYF
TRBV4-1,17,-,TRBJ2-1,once,TGCGCCAGCAGCCCCCCTCCCTGGCGGGGTCCCTACAATGAGCAGTTCTTC,CASSPPPWRGPYNEQFF
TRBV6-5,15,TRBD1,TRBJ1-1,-,TGTGCCATCAGTTCTCGACAGGGAATGAACACTGAAGCTTTCTTT,CAISSRQGMNTEAFF
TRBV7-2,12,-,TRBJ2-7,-,TGTGCCAGCAGCCTTACCGGGACCCAGCAGTACTTC,CASSLTGTQQYF
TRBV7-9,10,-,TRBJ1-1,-,TGTGCCAGCACCCCTACGGAAGCTTTCTTT,CASTPTEAFF
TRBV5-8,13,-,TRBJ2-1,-,TGTGCCAGCAGGATTCGAGGCGGCAATGAGCAGTTCTTC,CASRIRGGNEQFF
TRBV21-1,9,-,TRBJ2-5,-,TGTGCCAGCGGGGAGACCCAGTACTTC,CASGETQYF
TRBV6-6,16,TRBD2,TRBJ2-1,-,TGTGCCAGCAGTTACTCGAGTCGGGGGGACTACAATGAGCAGTTCTTC,CASSYSSRGDYNEQFF
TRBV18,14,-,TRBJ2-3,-,TGTGCCAGCTCTCTCGATACTGCCTCGGATACGCAGTATTTT,CASSLDTASDTQYF
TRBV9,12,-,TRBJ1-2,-,TGTGCCAGCAGCGCCCCAAGGGATGGCTACACCTTC,CASSAPRDGYTF
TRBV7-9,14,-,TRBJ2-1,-,TGTGCCAGCAGCTTGGAGCTACCCTACAATGAGCAGTTCTTC,CASSLELPYNEQFF
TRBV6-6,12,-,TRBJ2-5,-,TGTGCCAGCAGTTACCCGGAGGCGGCCCAGTACTTC,CASSYPEAAQYF
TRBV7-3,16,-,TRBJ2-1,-,TGTGCCAGCAGCACCTCTAGCGCAAGCTCCTACAATGAGCAGTTCTTC,CASSTSSASSYNEQFF
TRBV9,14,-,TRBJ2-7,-,TGTGCCAGCAGCGAGGGACGGAGTACCTACGAGCAGTACTTC,CASSEGRSTYEQYF
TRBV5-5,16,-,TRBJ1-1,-,TGTGCCAGCAGCTTGGACGGAGGGGTCTGGAACACTGAAGCTTTCTTT,CASSLDGGVWNTEAFF
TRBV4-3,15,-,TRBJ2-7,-,TGCGCCAGCAGCCAAGACTTGGGACAAACCTACGAGCAGTACTTC,CASSQDLGQTYEQYF
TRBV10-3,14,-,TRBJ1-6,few,TGTGCCATCAGCCCTGACTGGGAGGCTTCACCCCTCCACTTT,CAISPDWEASPLHF
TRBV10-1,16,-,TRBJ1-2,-,TGCGCCATCGAAAGGGCAGGAAGAATTCGGACCTATGGCTACACCTTC,CAIERAGRIRTYGYTF
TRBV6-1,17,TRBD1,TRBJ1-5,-,TGTGCCAGCAGTGTAAGCTGGAATTGGGACAGGGATCAGCCCCAGCATTTT,CASSVSWNWDRDQPQHF
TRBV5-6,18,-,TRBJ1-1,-,TGTGCCAGCAGCTTACGAATCCCCGGGACCCTAATGAACACTGAAGCTTTCTTT,CASSLRIPGTLMNTEAFF
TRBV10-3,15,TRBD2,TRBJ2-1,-,TGTGCCATCCGGACCTCTAGCGGGATTTACAATGAGCAGTTCTTC,CAIRTSSGIYNEQFF
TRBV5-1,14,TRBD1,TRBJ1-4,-,TGCGCCAGCAGCTTGGACAGGGGGTTTGAAAAACTGTTTTTT,CASSLDRGFEKLFF
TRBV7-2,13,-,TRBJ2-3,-,TGTGCCAGCAGGGGACTTAACACAGATACGCAGTATTTT,CASRGLNTDTQYF
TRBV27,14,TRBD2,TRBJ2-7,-,TGTGCCAGCAGAAGGACTAGCGGGATGGGCGAGCAGTACTTC,CASRRTSGMGEQYF